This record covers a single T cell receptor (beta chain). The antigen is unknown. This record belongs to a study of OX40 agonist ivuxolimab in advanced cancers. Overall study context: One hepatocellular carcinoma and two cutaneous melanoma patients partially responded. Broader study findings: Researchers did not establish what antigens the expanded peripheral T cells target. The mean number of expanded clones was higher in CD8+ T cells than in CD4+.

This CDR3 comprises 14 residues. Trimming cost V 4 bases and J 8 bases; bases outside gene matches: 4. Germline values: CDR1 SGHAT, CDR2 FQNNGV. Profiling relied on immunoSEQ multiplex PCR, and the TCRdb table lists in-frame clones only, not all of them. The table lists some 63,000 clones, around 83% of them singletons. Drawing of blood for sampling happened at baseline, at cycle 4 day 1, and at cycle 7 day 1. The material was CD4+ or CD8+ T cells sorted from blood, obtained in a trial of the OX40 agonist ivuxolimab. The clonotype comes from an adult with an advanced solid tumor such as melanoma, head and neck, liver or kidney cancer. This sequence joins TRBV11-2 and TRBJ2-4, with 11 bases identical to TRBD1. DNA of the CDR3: TGTGCCAGCAGCTCTCCGGGACAGGGGGACATTCAGTACTTC. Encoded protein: CASSSPGQGDIQYF.